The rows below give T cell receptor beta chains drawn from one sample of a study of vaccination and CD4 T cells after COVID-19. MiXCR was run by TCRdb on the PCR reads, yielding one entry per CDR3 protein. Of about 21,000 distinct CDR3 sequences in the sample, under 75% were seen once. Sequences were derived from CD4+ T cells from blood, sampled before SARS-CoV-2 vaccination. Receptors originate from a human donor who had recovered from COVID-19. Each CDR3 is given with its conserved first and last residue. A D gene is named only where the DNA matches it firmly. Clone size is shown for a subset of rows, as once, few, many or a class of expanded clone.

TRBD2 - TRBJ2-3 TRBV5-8 CASSRLAGGSDTQYF TGTGCCAGCAGCAGACTAGCGGGAGGATCAGATACGCAGTATTTT
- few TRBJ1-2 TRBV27 CASSSLSDRSRNGYTF TGTGCCAGCAGCTCCCTAAGCGACAGGAGCCGAAATGGCTACACCTTC
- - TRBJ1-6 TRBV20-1 CSVGGNTLNSPLHF TGCAGTGTGGGAGGGAACACCCTGAATTCACCCCTCCACTTT
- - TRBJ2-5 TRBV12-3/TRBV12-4 CASSLALLFAETQYF TGTGCCAGCAGTTTAGCGCTACTATTTGCTGAGACCCAGTACTTC
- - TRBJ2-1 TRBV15 CATSRDYKTSSYNEQFF TGTGCCACCAGCAGAGATTATAAAACCAGCTCCTACAATGAGCAGTTCTTC
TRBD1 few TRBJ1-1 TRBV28 CASSTDRGPMNTEAFF TGTGCCAGCAGTACCGACAGGGGGCCGATGAACACTGAAGCTTTCTTT
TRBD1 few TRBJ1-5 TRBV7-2 CASSTQGARAQPQHF TGTGCCAGCAGCACTCAGGGGGCGAGAGCTCAGCCCCAGCATTTT
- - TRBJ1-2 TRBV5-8 CASSLADGRDGYTF TGTGCCAGCAGCTTGGCCGACGGGCGTGATGGCTACACCTTC
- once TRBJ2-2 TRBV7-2 CASTQNTGELFF TGTGCCAGCACCCAGAACACCGGGGAGCTGTTTTTT
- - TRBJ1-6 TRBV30 CAWSVSDFNSPLHF TGTGCCTGGAGTGTGTCTGACTTTAATTCACCCCTCCACTTT
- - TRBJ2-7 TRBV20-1 CSARELEGREQYF TGCAGTGCTAGAGAACTAGAAGGGCGCGAGCAGTACTTC
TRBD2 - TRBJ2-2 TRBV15 CATSSPATGRVTGELFF TGTGCCACCAGCAGTCCAGCCACCGGGAGGGTAACCGGGGAGCTGTTTTTT
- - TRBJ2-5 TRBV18 CASSPNRGYGETQYF TGTGCCAGCTCACCCAATCGCGGGTACGGGGAGACCCAGTACTTC
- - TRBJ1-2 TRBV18 CASSLARDDGYTF TGTGCCAGCTCCCTCGCTCGTGACGATGGCTACACCTTC
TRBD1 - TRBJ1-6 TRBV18 CASSPSDRVPLHF TGTGCCAGCTCACCCTCGGACAGGGTACCCCTCCACTTT
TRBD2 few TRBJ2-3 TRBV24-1 CASASGHSTDTQYF TGTGCCTCAGCTAGCGGGCACAGCACAGATACGCAGTATTTT
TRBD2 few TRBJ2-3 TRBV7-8 CASSLGGLLSTDTQYF TGTGCCAGCAGCTTAGGGGGACTACTCAGCACAGATACGCAGTATTTT
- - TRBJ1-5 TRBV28 CASSSYRADQPQHF TGTGCCAGCAGTTCGTACCGAGCTGATCAGCCCCAGCATTTT
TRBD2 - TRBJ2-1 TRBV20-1 CSARAPLKRGYNEQFF TGCAGTGCTAGAGCCCCGCTAAAGCGGGGATACAATGAGCAGTTCTTC
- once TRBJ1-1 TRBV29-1 CSVEDNSSEQAFF TGCAGCGTTGAAGATAATTCCTCGGAACAAGCTTTCTTT
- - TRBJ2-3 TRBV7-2 CASSFRPLLWQYF TGTGCCAGCAGCTTCCGACCCCTCCTTTGGCAGTATTTT
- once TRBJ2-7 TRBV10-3 CAISESGPYEQYF TGTGCCATCAGTGAGTCCGGGCCCTACGAGCAGTACTTC
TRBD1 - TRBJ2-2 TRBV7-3 CASSPDRGRTGELFF TGTGCCAGCAGCCCGGACAGGGGGCGCACCGGGGAGCTGTTTTTT
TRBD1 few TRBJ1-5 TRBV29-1 CSVEMDRVGNQPQHF TGCAGCGTGGAGATGGACAGGGTTGGCAATCAGCCCCAGCATTTT
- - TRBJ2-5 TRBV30 CAWSVYVQETQYF TGTGCCTGGAGTGTATATGTGCAAGAGACCCAGTACTTC
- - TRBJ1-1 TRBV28 CASSLGRFGPGRNTEAFF TGTGCCAGCAGTTTGGGCCGGTTTGGACCGGGGAGGAACACTGAAGCTTTCTTT
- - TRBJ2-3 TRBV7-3 CASSLTPVGDTQYF TGTGCCAGCAGCTTAACCCCGGTGGGAGATACGCAGTATTTT
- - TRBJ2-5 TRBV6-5 CASSYSGDSETQYF TGTGCCAGCAGTTACTCAGGCGACTCGGAGACCCAGTACTTC
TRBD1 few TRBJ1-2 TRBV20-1 CSARGPIGQASLSGYTF TGCAGTGCTCGGGGACCTATCGGACAGGCTAGTCTCAGCGGCTACACCTTC
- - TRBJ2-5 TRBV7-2 CASSYRGASQQTQYF TGTGCCAGCAGCTACAGAGGGGCTAGCCAGCAGACCCAGTACTTC
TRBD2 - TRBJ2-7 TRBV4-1 CASSQGTLAGGHEQYF TGCGCCAGCAGCCAAGGCACGCTAGCGGGAGGGCACGAGCAGTACTTC
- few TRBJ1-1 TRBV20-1 CSARSTLRANTEAFF TGCAGTGCTAGATCCACTTTGAGGGCGAACACTGAAGCTTTCTTT
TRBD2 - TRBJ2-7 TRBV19 CASSIKTTGLSAPYEQYF TGTGCCAGTAGTATAAAAACTACGGGACTATCGGCTCCCTACGAGCAGTACTTC
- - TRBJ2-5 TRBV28 CASSLGAEETQYF TGTGCCAGCAGTTTGGGGGCGGAAGAGACCCAGTACTTC
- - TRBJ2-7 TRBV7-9 CPSRSTGARGSEQYF TGTCCCAGCAGGTCTACAGGGGCTCGGGGGTCCGAGCAGTACTTC
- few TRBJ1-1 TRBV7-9 CASSLDVHSTMNTEAFF TGTGCCAGCAGCTTAGATGTACATTCAACCATGAACACTGAAGCTTTCTTT
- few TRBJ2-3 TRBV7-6 CASASGAVTDTQYF TGTGCCAGTGCCTCGGGAGCCGTTACAGATACGCAGTATTTT
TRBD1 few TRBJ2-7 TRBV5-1 CASSQRQGSHEQYF TGCGCCAGCAGCCAACGACAGGGCTCCCACGAGCAGTACTTC
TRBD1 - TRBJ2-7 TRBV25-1 CASSPANRGSYEQYF TGTGCCAGCAGTCCCGCCAACAGGGGGTCCTACGAGCAGTACTTC
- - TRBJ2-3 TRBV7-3 CASSLFGQGTDTQYF TGTGCCAGCAGCTTATTTGGGCAGGGCACAGATACGCAGTATTTT
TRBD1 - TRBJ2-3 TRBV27 CASSPTGAHLGDTQYF TGTGCCAGCAGTCCTACAGGGGCCCACCTCGGAGATACGCAGTATTTT